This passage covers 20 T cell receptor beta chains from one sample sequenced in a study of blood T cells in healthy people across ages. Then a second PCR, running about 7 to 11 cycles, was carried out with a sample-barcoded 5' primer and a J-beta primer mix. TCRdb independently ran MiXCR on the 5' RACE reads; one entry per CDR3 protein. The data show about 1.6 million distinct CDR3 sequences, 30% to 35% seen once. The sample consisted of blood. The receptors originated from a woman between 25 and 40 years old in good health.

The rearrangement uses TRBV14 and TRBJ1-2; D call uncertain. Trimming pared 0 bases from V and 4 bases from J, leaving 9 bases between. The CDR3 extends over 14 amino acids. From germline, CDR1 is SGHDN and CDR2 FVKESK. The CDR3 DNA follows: TGTGCCAGCAGCCAAGATCAACAGCGCTATGGCTACACCTTC. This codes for CASSQDQQRYGYTF.

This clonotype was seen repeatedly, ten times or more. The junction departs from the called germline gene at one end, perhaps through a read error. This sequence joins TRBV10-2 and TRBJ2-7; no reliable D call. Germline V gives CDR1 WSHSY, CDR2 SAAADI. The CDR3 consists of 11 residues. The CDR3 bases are TGTGCCAGCAGTGATCCCTACGAGCAGTACTTC. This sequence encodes CASSDPYEQYF.

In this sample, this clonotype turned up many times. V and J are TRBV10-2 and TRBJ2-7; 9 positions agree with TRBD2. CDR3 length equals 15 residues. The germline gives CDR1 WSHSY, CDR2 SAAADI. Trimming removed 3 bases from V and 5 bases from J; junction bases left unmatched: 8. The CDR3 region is CASSDWPSGNHEQYF. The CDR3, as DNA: TGCGCCAGCAGTGATTGGCCTAGCGGGAACCACGAGCAGTACTTC.

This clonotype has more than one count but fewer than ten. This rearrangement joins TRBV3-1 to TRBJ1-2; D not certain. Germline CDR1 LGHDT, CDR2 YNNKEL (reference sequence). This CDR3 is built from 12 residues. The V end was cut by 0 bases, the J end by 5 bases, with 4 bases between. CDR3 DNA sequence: TGTGCCAGCAGCCAAGATAAGTATGGCTACACCTTC. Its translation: CASSQDKYGYTF.

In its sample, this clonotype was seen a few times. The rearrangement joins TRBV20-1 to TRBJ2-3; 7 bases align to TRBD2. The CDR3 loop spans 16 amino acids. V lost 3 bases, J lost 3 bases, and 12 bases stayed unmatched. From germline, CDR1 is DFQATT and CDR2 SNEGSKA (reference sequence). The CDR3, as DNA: TGCAGTGCTAGGTCTAGTCGGGGACTAAGAACAGATACGCAGTATTTT. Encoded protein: CSARSSRGLRTDTQYF.

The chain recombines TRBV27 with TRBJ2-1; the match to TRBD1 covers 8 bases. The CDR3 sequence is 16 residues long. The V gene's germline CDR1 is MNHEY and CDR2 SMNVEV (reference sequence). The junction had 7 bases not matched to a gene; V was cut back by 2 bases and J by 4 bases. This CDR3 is CASSLRQGSAYNEQFF. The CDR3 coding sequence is TGTGCCAGCAGTTTAAGACAGGGGTCCGCATACAATGAGCAGTTCTTC.

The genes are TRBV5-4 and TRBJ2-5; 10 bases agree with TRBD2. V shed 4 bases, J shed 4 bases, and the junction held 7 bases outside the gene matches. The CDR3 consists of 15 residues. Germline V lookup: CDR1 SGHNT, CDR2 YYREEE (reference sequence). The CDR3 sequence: CASSIKREGRETQYF. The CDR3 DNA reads TGTGCCAGCAGCATAAAGCGGGAGGGCCGAGAGACCCAGTACTTC.

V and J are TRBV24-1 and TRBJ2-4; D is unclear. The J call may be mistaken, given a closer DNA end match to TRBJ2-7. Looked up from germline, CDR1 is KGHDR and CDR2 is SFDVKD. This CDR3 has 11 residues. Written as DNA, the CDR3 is TGTGCCACCGGCGACCTTGGCGAGCAGTACTTC. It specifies CATGDLGEQYF.

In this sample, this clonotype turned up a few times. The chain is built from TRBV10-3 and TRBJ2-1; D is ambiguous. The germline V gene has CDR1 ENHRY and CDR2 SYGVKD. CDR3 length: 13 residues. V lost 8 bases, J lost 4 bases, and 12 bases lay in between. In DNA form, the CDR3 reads TGTGCCATCGCAATGGATGGATACAATGAGCAGTTCTTC. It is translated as CAIAMDGYNEQFF.

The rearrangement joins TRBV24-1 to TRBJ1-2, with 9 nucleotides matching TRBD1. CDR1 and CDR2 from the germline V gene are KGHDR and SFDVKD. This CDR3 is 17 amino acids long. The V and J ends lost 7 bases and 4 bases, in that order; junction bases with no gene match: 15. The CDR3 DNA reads TGTGCCACCAGGGTTCCGACAGGGGGATTTTATTGCTATGGCTACACCTTC. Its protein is CATRVPTGGFYCYGYTF.

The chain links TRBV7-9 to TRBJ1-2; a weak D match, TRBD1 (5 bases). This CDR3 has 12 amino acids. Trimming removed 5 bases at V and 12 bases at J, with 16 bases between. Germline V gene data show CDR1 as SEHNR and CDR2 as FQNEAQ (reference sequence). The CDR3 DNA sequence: TGTGCCAGCAGCCCGCAGACAGAAAGGGACACCTTC. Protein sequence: CASSPQTERDTF. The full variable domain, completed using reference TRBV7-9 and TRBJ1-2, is DTGVSQNPRHKITKRGQNVTFRCDPISEHNRLYWYRQTLGQGPEFLTYFQNEAQLEKSRLLSDRFSAERPKGSFSTLEIQRTEQGDSAMYLCASSPQTERDTFGSGTRLTVV.

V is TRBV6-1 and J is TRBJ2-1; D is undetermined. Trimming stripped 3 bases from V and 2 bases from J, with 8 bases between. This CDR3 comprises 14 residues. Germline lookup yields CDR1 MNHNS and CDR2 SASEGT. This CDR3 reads CASSEVPAYNEQFF. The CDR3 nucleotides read TGTGCCAGCAGTGAGGTTCCGGCCTACAATGAGCAGTTCTTC.

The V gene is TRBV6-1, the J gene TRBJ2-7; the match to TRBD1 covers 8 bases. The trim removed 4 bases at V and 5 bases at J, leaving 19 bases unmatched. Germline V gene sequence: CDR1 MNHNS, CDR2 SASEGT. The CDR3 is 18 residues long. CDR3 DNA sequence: TGTGCCAGCAGTGTTCGTACCGGGAAGGACAGGGTTTTCCACGAGCAGTACTTC. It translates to CASSVRTGKDRVFHEQYF.

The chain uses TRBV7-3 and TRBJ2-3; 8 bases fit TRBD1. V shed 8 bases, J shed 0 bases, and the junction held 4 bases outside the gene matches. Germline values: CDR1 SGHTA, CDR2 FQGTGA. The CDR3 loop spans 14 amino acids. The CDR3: CASGQGSSTDTQYF. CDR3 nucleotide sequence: TGTGCCAGCGGACAGGGCTCCAGCACAGATACGCAGTATTTT.

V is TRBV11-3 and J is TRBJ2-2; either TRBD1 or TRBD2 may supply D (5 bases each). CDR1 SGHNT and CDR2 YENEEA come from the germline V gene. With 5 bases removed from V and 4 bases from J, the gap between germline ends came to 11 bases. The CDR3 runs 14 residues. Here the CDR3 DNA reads TGTGCCAGCAGCGCCGGGGCGATCACCGGGGAGCTGTTTTTT. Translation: CASSAGAITGELFF.

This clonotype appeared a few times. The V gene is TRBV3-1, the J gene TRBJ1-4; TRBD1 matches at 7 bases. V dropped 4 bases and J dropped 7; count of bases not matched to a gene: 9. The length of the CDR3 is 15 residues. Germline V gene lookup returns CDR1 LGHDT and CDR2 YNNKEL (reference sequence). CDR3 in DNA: TGTGCCAGCAGCCGGGGCAGGGGGGACCCTGAAAAACTGTTTTTT. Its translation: CASSRGRGDPEKLFF.

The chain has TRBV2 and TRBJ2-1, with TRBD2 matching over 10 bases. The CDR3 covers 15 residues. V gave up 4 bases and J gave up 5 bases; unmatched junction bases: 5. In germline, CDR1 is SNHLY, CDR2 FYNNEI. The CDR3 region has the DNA TGTGCCAGCAGTGGGGGGACTAGCGAACACAATGAGCAGTTCTTC. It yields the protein CASSGGTSEHNEQFF.

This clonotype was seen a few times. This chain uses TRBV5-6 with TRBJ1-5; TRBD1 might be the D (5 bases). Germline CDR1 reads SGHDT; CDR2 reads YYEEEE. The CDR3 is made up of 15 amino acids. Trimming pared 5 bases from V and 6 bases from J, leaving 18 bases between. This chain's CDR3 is CASSFSGGVGQPQHF. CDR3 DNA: TGTGCCAGCAGTTTCTCCGGGGGGGTTGGTCAGCCCCAGCATTTT.

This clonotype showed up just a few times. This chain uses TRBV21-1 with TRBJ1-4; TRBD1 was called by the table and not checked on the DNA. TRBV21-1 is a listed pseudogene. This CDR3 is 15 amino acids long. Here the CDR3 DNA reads TGTGCCAGCAGCACCTGGGACGTGGATAATGAAAAACTGTTTTTT. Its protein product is CASSTWDVDNEKLFF.

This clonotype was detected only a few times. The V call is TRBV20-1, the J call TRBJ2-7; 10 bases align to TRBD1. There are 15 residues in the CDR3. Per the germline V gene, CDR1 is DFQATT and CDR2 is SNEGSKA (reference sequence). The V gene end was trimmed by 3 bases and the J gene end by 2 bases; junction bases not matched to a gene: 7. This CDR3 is CSARTGTGDPYEQYF. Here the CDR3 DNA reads TGCAGTGCTAGGACCGGGACAGGGGACCCCTACGAGCAGTACTTC.